This TCR beta chain emerged from a study of long-term antiretroviral therapy in people with HIV. Version v3.0 of the immunoSEQ assay ran at survey level. Sequencing was performed with immunoSEQ multiplex PCR; in TCRdb, only in-frame clones are kept and a portion is missing. Of about 33,000 clones in the sample, approximately 84% were seen once. General study findings and limits: Collection spanned 2004 to 2017; ART regimens may be less effective than current ones.

Trimming stripped 0 bases from V and 6 bases from J, with 11 bases between. Germline V gene sequence: CDR1 SGHRS, CDR2 YFSETQ. This CDR3 is 14 amino acids long. With regard to this clone: Its antigen remains unidentified.

Each HIV participant was treated in the United States. The sample consisted of unsorted PBMCs, taken 3.1 years after starting antiretroviral therapy. The clonotype originates from a woman between 45 and 65 years old with HIV. J is TRBJ2-3 and V is TRBV5-1; D possibly corresponds to TRBD2 (5 bases). The CDR3 is CASSLGLPQDTQYF. CDR3 nucleotides: TGCGCCAGCAGCTTGGGACTACCACAGGATACGCAGTATTTT.